Listed below are T cell receptor beta chains from one sample, sequenced in a study of T cell responses to AZD1222 COVID-19 vaccine. Sequencing was performed with immunoSEQ multiplex PCR; in TCRdb, only in-frame clones are kept and a portion is missing. The sample consists of 100,000 to 150,000 clones, 94% of them appearing once. The sample here was peripheral blood, taken on day 0 of AZD1222 vaccination. Receptors were obtained from an adult in good health. Both conserved end residues are part of each CDR3. D genes are given only for firm matches. Size tells how often a clone was seen (once, few, many) or the class of an expanded clone, and some rows leave it out.

D gene: -
V gene: TRBV19
J gene: TRBJ1-1
clone size: -
CDR3 protein: CASSIEGTSVEAFF
CDR3 DNA: TGTGCCAGTAGTATAGAAGGCACTAGCGTTGAAGCTTTCTTT

D gene: -
V gene: TRBV6-5
J gene: TRBJ1-5
clone size: -
CDR3 protein: CASSPFSGGNQPQHF
CDR3 DNA: TGTGCCAGCAGTCCCTTTTCGGGAGGCAATCAGCCCCAGCATTTT

D gene: -
V gene: TRBV21-1
J gene: TRBJ2-5
clone size: -
CDR3 protein: CASSKAAAFYGTQYF
CDR3 DNA: TGTGCCAGCAGCAAAGCGGCAGCGTTTTACGGGACCCAGTACTTC

D gene: TRBD2
V gene: TRBV2
J gene: TRBJ2-3
clone size: -
CDR3 protein: CASSVIAGTTDTQYF
CDR3 DNA: TGTGCCAGCAGTGTAATAGCGGGAACCACAGATACGCAGTATTTT

D gene: TRBD2
V gene: TRBV4-2
J gene: TRBJ2-7
clone size: -
CDR3 protein: CASSQTLAGGSYEQYF
CDR3 DNA: TGTGCCAGCAGCCAAACACTAGCGGGGGGTTCCTACGAGCAGTACTTC

D gene: -
V gene: TRBV5-1
J gene: TRBJ2-2
clone size: -
CDR3 protein: CASRWNTGELFF
CDR3 DNA: TGCGCCAGCAGATGGAACACCGGGGAGCTGTTTTTT

D gene: -
V gene: TRBV7-5
J gene: TRBJ1-2
clone size: -
CDR3 protein: CVRSSWGQGLGYGYTF
CDR3 DNA: TGTGTCAGAAGCTCGTGGGGACAGGGGTTGGGCTATGGCTACACCTTC

D gene: -
V gene: TRBV5-8
J gene: TRBJ2-4
clone size: once
CDR3 protein: CASSQGSDIQYF
CDR3 DNA: TGTGCCAGCAGCCAGGGTAGCGACATTCAGTACTTC

D gene: TRBD1
V gene: TRBV13
J gene: TRBJ2-5
clone size: -
CDR3 protein: CASSSSLRQGVGETQYF
CDR3 DNA: TGTGCCAGCAGCTCTAGTCTGAGACAGGGGGTGGGAGAGACCCAGTACTTC

D gene: -
V gene: TRBV19
J gene: TRBJ1-2
clone size: -
CDR3 protein: CASSQGMGYGYTF
CDR3 DNA: TGTGCCAGCTCCCAGGGGATGGGCTATGGCTACACCTTC

D gene: -
V gene: TRBV19
J gene: TRBJ1-5
clone size: -
CDR3 protein: CASSPARLQPQHF
CDR3 DNA: TGTGCCAGTAGTCCGGCGAGGTTGCAGCCCCAGCATTTT

D gene: -
V gene: TRBV28
J gene: TRBJ2-3
clone size: -
CDR3 protein: CASSLAGLTDTQYF
CDR3 DNA: TGTGCCAGCAGTTTGGCGGGGCTAACAGATACGCAGTATTTT